These 8 T cell receptor beta chains were sequenced from one sample in a study of OX40 agonist ivuxolimab in advanced cancers. The library was obtained by the immunoSEQ multiplex PCR assay. TCRdb provides this immuneACCESS table in a form limited to in-frame rearrangements. Some clones are lacking; in checked studies, under half of them reflect an unresolved V gene, and why the rest are absent is not known. The sample data list over 80,000 clones, and around nine tenths of these were observed just once. The ten largest clones represent about 0.45% of the sample. Sequenced here: CD4+ or CD8+ T cells sorted from blood, sampled in a trial of the OX40 agonist ivuxolimab. The receptors come from an adult with an advanced solid tumor such as melanoma, head and neck, liver or kidney cancer.

The V gene is TRBV19, the J gene TRBJ1-1, with 7 bases matching TRBD1. The germline gives CDR1 LNHDA, CDR2 SQIVND (reference sequence). CDR3 size: 15 residues. Losses at the gene ends were 3 bases for V and 1 base for J; bases not matched to a gene: 5. CDR3 bases: TGTGCCAGTAGTATTGGACAGGTGGGGAACACTGAAGCTTTCTTT. Its translation is CASSIGQVGNTEAFF.

This clone came up once. This chain joins TRBV10-3 and TRBJ2-2; a weak D match, TRBD1 (6 bases). Trimming stripped 8 bases from V and 5 bases from J, with 18 bases between. The CDR3 has 15 residues. Germline CDR1 and CDR2: ENHRY and SYGVKD. CDR3 sequence: CAIGGQGHRTGELFF. CDR3 DNA sequence: TGTGCCATCGGTGGGCAGGGGCATCGGACCGGGGAGCTGTTTTTT.

This rearrangement joins TRBV18 to TRBJ2-2; D not resolved. There are 15 residues in the CDR3. The ends were cut back, 0 bases at V and 1 base at J, with 6 bases in the middle. Germline values: CDR1 KGHSH, CDR2 LQKENI. The CDR3 DNA sequence: TGTGCCAGCTCACCACCGTCCCAGAACACCGGGGAGCTGTTTTTT. This codes for CASSPPSQNTGELFF.

The rearrangement joins TRBV11-3 to TRBJ2-5; D uncertain. This CDR3 has 14 amino acids. Germline assignment: CDR1 SGHNT and CDR2 YENEEA. Deletions cut 0 bases from V and 1 base from J, with 6 bases between. CDR3 sequence: CASSLEPSQETQYF. The DNA of the CDR3 is TGTGCCAGCAGCTTAGAGCCTAGCCAAGAGACCCAGTACTTC.

This rearrangement joins TRBV7-2 to TRBJ2-3; TRBD1 aligns across 10 bases. V lost 1 base and J lost 5; bases outside the gene matches: 3. Germline V gives CDR1 SGHTA, CDR2 FQGNSA. The length of the CDR3 is 15 residues. CDR3: CASSLGQGARDTQYF. The CDR3 nucleotides read TGTGCCAGCAGCTTAGGACAGGGGGCGCGAGATACGCAGTATTTT.

The J gene is TRBJ2-7, the V gene TRBV4-1; D may be TRBD2 (7 bases). This CDR3 contains 16 residues. With 1 base removed from V and 2 bases from J, the gap between germline ends came to 15 bases. The germline V gene encodes CDR1 MGHRA and CDR2 YSYEKL. CDR3 sequence: CASSQAGGRDPYEQYF. In DNA, the CDR3 is TGCGCCAGCAGCCAAGCGGGGGGCAGGGACCCCTACGAGCAGTACTTC.

The rearrangement links TRBV7-2 to TRBJ1-1; no clear D gene. V was trimmed by 5 bases and J by 0 bases, leaving 13 bases between them. The CDR3 runs 15 residues. Germline-derived CDR1 and CDR2 are SGHTA and FQGNSA. The CDR3 sequence is CASSPRAPMNTEAFF. The DNA for the CDR3 is TGTGCCAGCAGCCCCCGGGCACCCATGAACACTGAAGCTTTCTTT.

The V and J genes are TRBV28 and TRBJ1-5, with a weak D call TRBD1 (5 bases). From germline, CDR1 is MDHEN and CDR2 SYDVKM. This CDR3 has 13 residues. The V gene lost 10 bases and the J gene lost 5 bases, with 15 bases spanning the gap. The CDR3 DNA sequence: TGTGCCACCCGAGGGGCATACCATCAGCCCCAGCATTTT. Amino acid sequence: CATRGAYHQPQHF.